The sequence of this T cell receptor (beta chain) was determined in a study of blood T cell repertoires in COVID-19. The germline V and J ends were trimmed by 5 bases and 4 bases, with 15 bases remaining between them. The CDR3 sequence is 16 residues long. Germline V gene data show CDR1 as SGHTA and CDR2 as FQGNSA. The table came from immunoSEQ multiplex PCR; TCRdb's copy has only in-frame clones and leaves some out. The sample has 200,000 to 250,000 clones; nearly 90% are singletons. Source material: peripheral blood. This clonotype was obtained from a woman aged 40 to 49 who had recovered from COVID-19. This chain links TRBV7-2 with TRBJ1-6; D might be TRBD1 (5 bases). The CDR3 DNA reads TGTGCCAGCAGCCAGGGCGGCCGATCGTATAATTCACCCCTCCACTTT. Translated: CASSQGGRSYNSPLHF. The variable domain in full, with the rest retrieved from reference TRBV7-2 and TRBJ1-6, is GAGVSQSPSNKVTEKGKDVELRCDPISGHTALYWYRQSLGQGLEFLIYFQGNSAPDKSGLPSDRFSAERTGGSVSTLTIQRTQQEDSAVYLCASSQGGRSYNSPLHFGNGTRLTVT.